A selection of T cell receptor beta chains follows, all from one sample in a study of CD8+ T cells in alopecia areata. Method: immunoSEQ multiplex PCR; TCRdb's copy keeps in-frame clones and lacks some. The sample shows around 60,000 clones, 46% of them seen only once. The material sequenced was CD8+ T cells sorted from blood, taken at approximately week 37, from a patient treated with tofacitinib. The source is a human donor with alopecia areata. Both conserved end residues are part of each CDR3. D genes are given only for firm matches. Clone size is shown for a subset of rows, as once, few, many or a class of expanded clone.

v_gene: TRBV29-1
abundance: NA
j_gene: TRBJ2-4
d_gene: NA
len: 16
CDR3nt: TGCAGCGTTGAATGGAGGCGGGGAGCGAAGGAGGACATTCAGTACTTC
CDR3aa: CSVEWRRGAKEDIQYF

v_gene: TRBV9
abundance: NA
j_gene: TRBJ2-1
d_gene: NA
len: 12
CDR3nt: TGTGCCAGCAGCTCCTCATGGGATGAGCAGTTCTTC
CDR3aa: CASSSSWDEQFF

v_gene: TRBV5-4
abundance: NA
j_gene: TRBJ1-1
d_gene: TRBD1
len: 15
CDR3nt: TGCGCCAGCAGCCATCGACAGGGAGGCAGTACTGAAGCTTTCTTT
CDR3aa: CASSHRQGGSTEAFF

v_gene: TRBV11-3
abundance: NA
j_gene: TRBJ2-7
d_gene: TRBD2
len: 13
CDR3nt: TGTGCCAGCAGCCACGGGACTAGTGGCGAGCAGTACTTC
CDR3aa: CASSHGTSGEQYF

v_gene: TRBV5-4
abundance: medium-sized
j_gene: TRBJ1-5
d_gene: TRBD1
len: 15
CDR3nt: TGTGCCAGCAGCATCGCGCCAGGGGGGAATCAGCCCCAGCATTTT
CDR3aa: CASSIAPGGNQPQHF

v_gene: TRBV2
abundance: NA
j_gene: TRBJ2-2
d_gene: NA
len: 16
CDR3nt: TGTGCCAGCAGTGAAATAGGACGGAGGAACACCGGGGAGCTGTTTTTT
CDR3aa: CASSEIGRRNTGELFF

v_gene: TRBV30
abundance: NA
j_gene: TRBJ1-2
d_gene: TRBD1
len: 16
CDR3nt: TGTGCCTGGAGGGTAACCGGGACAGGGTTAAGTTATGGCTACACCTTC
CDR3aa: CAWRVTGTGLSYGYTF

v_gene: TRBV29-1
abundance: few
j_gene: TRBJ2-2
d_gene: TRBD2
len: 17
CDR3nt: TGCAGCGTTGTAAGGACTAGCGGGACGGTGGGGACCGGGGAGCTGTTTTTT
CDR3aa: CSVVRTSGTVGTGELFF

v_gene: TRBV27
abundance: NA
j_gene: TRBJ2-7
d_gene: NA
len: 13
CDR3nt: TGTGCCAGCAGTTTAGGACTCCTCAGGGAGCAGTACTTC
CDR3aa: CASSLGLLREQYF

v_gene: TRBV7-3
abundance: NA
j_gene: TRBJ2-3
d_gene: TRBD2
len: 16
CDR3nt: TGTGCCAGCAGCCCTCACCTAGCGGGAGGGCCAGATACGCAGTATTTT
CDR3aa: CASSPHLAGGPDTQYF

v_gene: TRBV14
abundance: many
j_gene: TRBJ2-1
d_gene: NA
len: 16
CDR3nt: TGTGCCAGCAGCCCCGCCAGCGGACTATCCTACAATGAGCAGTTCTTC
CDR3aa: CASSPASGLSYNEQFF

v_gene: TRBV7-9
abundance: few
j_gene: TRBJ1-1
d_gene: TRBD1
len: 15
CDR3nt: TGTGCCAGCAGCCCAGGGGACAGGGAGGGGACTGAAGCTTTCTTT
CDR3aa: CASSPGDREGTEAFF

v_gene: TRBV4-1
abundance: NA
j_gene: TRBJ2-1
d_gene: TRBD2
len: 14
CDR3nt: TGCGCCAGCGGGGGAGTAGCGGGTTACAATGAGCAGTTCTTC
CDR3aa: CASGGVAGYNEQFF

v_gene: TRBV7-8
abundance: NA
j_gene: TRBJ1-5
d_gene: NA
len: 17
CDR3nt: TGTGCCAGCAGCTTAGAACAGTGGGTTCATAGCAATCAGCCCCAGCATTTT
CDR3aa: CASSLEQWVHSNQPQHF

v_gene: TRBV5-4
abundance: NA
j_gene: TRBJ2-7
d_gene: NA
len: 17
CDR3nt: TGTGCCAGCAGCTTGGACTTCGGACAGCTCAATAATTACGAGCAGTACTTC
CDR3aa: CASSLDFGQLNNYEQYF

v_gene: TRBV7-9
abundance: NA
j_gene: TRBJ2-4
d_gene: NA
len: 12
CDR3nt: TGTGCCAGCCGGAGCCCCAAAAACATTCAGTACTTC
CDR3aa: CASRSPKNIQYF

v_gene: TRBV15
abundance: NA
j_gene: TRBJ1-2
d_gene: NA
len: 15
CDR3nt: TGTGCCACCAGCGGCGTACCCCAGGGGAGCTATGGCTACACCTTC
CDR3aa: CATSGVPQGSYGYTF

v_gene: TRBV9
abundance: NA
j_gene: TRBJ2-2
d_gene: TRBD2
len: 19
CDR3nt: TGTGCCAGCAGCGTAGCCTTCGGGGTAGCGGGACCGAACACCGGGGAGCTGTTTTTT
CDR3aa: CASSVAFGVAGPNTGELFF

v_gene: TRBV27
abundance: NA
j_gene: TRBJ2-1
d_gene: TRBD2
len: 14
CDR3nt: TGTGCCAGCAAGGATGGACTAGCGGATGGTGAGCAGTTCTTC
CDR3aa: CASKDGLADGEQFF

v_gene: TRBV28
abundance: NA
j_gene: TRBJ1-1
d_gene: NA
len: 12
CDR3nt: TGTGCCAGCAGTCTAGGGAACACTGAAGCTTTCTTT
CDR3aa: CASSLGNTEAFF

v_gene: TRBV7-7
abundance: NA
j_gene: TRBJ2-5
d_gene: NA
len: 15
CDR3nt: TGTGCTAGCAGCTCCTCCCCGGGAGTTCAAGAGACCCAGTACTTC
CDR3aa: CASSSSPGVQETQYF

v_gene: TRBV7-2
abundance: NA
j_gene: TRBJ2-7
d_gene: NA
len: 12
CDR3nt: TGTGCCAGCCGGGGCGACCACTACGAGCAGTACTTC
CDR3aa: CASRGDHYEQYF

v_gene: TRBV29-1
abundance: NA
j_gene: TRBJ2-7
d_gene: NA
len: 14
CDR3nt: TGCAGCGTTGAATACGAGACTAGTCGCGACGAGCAGTACTTC
CDR3aa: CSVEYETSRDEQYF

v_gene: TRBV4-1
abundance: few
j_gene: TRBJ2-6
d_gene: NA
len: 18
CDR3nt: TGCGCCAGCAGCCAAGGGGGCCAGCCAGGCTCTGGGGCCAACGTCCTGACTTTC
CDR3aa: CASSQGGQPGSGANVLTF

v_gene: TRBV7-9
abundance: few
j_gene: TRBJ2-1
d_gene: TRBD2
len: 15
CDR3nt: TGTGCCAGCAGCTTGACTAGCGGGAGGGCCGGGGAGCAGTTCTTC
CDR3aa: CASSLTSGRAGEQFF

v_gene: TRBV29-1
abundance: few
j_gene: TRBJ2-1
d_gene: TRBD2
len: 14
CDR3nt: TGCAGCGTTGATGGCGGGAGGCCCTACAATGAGCAGTTCTTC
CDR3aa: CSVDGGRPYNEQFF

v_gene: TRBV9
abundance: NA
j_gene: TRBJ1-5
d_gene: NA
len: 13
CDR3nt: TGTGCCAGCAGCGTAGGGTATGGGCAGCCCCAGCATTTT
CDR3aa: CASSVGYGQPQHF

v_gene: TRBV6-5
abundance: NA
j_gene: TRBJ2-7
d_gene: TRBD1
len: 15
CDR3nt: TGTGCCAGCAGTCAGGACCTGGGACAGACTTACGAGCAGTACTTC
CDR3aa: CASSQDLGQTYEQYF

v_gene: TRBV9
abundance: few
j_gene: TRBJ2-1
d_gene: TRBD2
len: 15
CDR3nt: TGTGCCAGCAGCGTCGGGACTAGCGGGAGGAACGAGCAGTTCTTC
CDR3aa: CASSVGTSGRNEQFF

v_gene: TRBV10-3
abundance: few
j_gene: TRBJ2-5
d_gene: NA
len: 15
CDR3nt: TGTGCCAGCAGTTACTCGACTAGTTGGCAAGAGACCCAGTACTTC
CDR3aa: CASSYSTSWQETQYF

v_gene: TRBV29-1
abundance: once
j_gene: TRBJ1-4
d_gene: NA
len: 13
CDR3nt: TGCAGCGCCGGGGGGCTCGGGGATGAAAAACTGTTTTTT
CDR3aa: CSAGGLGDEKLFF

v_gene: TRBV29-1
abundance: NA
j_gene: TRBJ2-7
d_gene: NA
len: 13
CDR3nt: TGCAGCGTGCAACAGGGACTTGCCTACGAGCAGTACTTC
CDR3aa: CSVQQGLAYEQYF